At least ten counts were recorded for the clone carrying this T cell receptor (beta chain). Repertoires were generated with immunoSEQ multiplex PCR, while TCRdb's copy carries only in-frame clones and drops some. This table has over 300,000 clones, 80% to 90% appearing once. V was pared by 1 base and J by 9 bases, with 3 bases of the junction left unmatched. Germline values: CDR1 SGDLS, CDR2 YYNGEE. The length of the CDR3 is 15 residues. The sample comes from a study of blood T cell repertoires in COVID-19. On the study more broadly: PBMCs, B-cell-depleted T cells, or T cells were the source of the cDNA or gDNA that made up the material.

This receptor was identified in a man aged 30 to 39 who had recovered from COVID-19. The chain combines TRBV9 with TRBJ1-6; 11 bases match TRBD1. Sequenced input: PBMCs or T cells enriched from blood (not recorded which). The CDR3 DNA sequence: TGTGCCAGCAGCGTAACCGGGACAGGGGGTTCACCCCTCCACTTT. Translation gives CASSVTGTGGSPLHF.